Below, 30 T cell receptor beta chains from the same sample are listed, as sequenced in a study of CD8+CD57+ T cells in acquired aplastic anemia. Both TCR beta VDJ combination and CDR3 sequence profiling were carried out. Genomic DNA was the template for this profiling. TCRdb reprocessed the reads with MiXCR, giving one entry per CDR3 protein. The sample comprises about 240,000 distinct CDR3 sequences, roughly half of which are singletons, and 6.5% to 8% rests with the top ten. Sequencing involved patients with CD8+CD57+ cell expansion previously shown by flow cytometry. Sequencing was performed on sorted CD4+, CD8+, or CD8+CD57+ T cells (not recorded which) from PBMCs. Every receptor here comes from a human donor with aplastic anemia.

The rearrangement uses TRBV2 and TRBJ1-2, with D possibly TRBD1 on 5 matching bases. Trimming shortened V by 0 bases and J by 7 bases, and 39 bases separated the two germline ends. Germline assignment: CDR1 SNHLY and CDR2 FYNNEI. This CDR3 spans 23 amino acids. CDR3 in DNA: TGTGCCAGCAGTGAAGCTAGCGGGGGACCGAACACCGGGGGGGGGGGAACGGACTGTGGCTACACCTTC. Translating gives CASSEASGGPNTGGGGTDCGYTF. Full variable domain (rest looked up from reference TRBV2 and TRBJ1-2): EPEVTQTPSHQVTQMGQEVILRCVPISNHLYFYWYRQILGQKVEFLVSFYNNEISEKSEIFDDQFSVERPDGSNFTLKIRSTKLEDSAMYFCASSEASGGPNTGGGGTDCGYTFGSGTRLTVV.

Only a few counts were recorded for this clonotype. Relative to the germline gene, one junction end is altered; a read error may explain this. The chain combines TRBV4-1 with TRBJ1-1; D remains unclear. Germline lookup yields CDR1 MGHRA and CDR2 YSYEKL. This CDR3 spans 14 amino acids. The CDR3 DNA follows: TGTGCCAGCAGCTTGAGTTCCGCCAACACTGGAGCTTTCTTT. This translates into CASSLSSANTGAFF.

The V and J genes are TRBV5-1 and TRBJ2-5; weak D call: TRBD1 (5 bases). The V and J ends lost 5 bases and 2 bases respectively, with 7 bases between them. Germline CDR1 and CDR2: SGHRS and YFSETQ. CDR3 length equals 12 residues. For the CDR3, the DNA is TGCGCCAGCAGGAGACAGCAAGAGACCCAGTACTTC. This codes for CASRRQQETQYF.

The J gene is TRBJ1-1, the V gene TRBV7-2; D remains unclear. V was clipped by 0 bases and J by 5 bases, with 16 bases between them. This CDR3 has 16 amino acids. Germline V CDR1 and CDR2: SGHTA, FQGNSA. CDR3 bases: TGTGCCAGCAGCTTAGCGTTCCGGAGCGGACGGACTGAAGCTTTCTTT. Its protein product is CASSLAFRSGRTEAFF.

The genes are TRBV15 and TRBJ1-5; D uncertain. Trimming left V 9 bases short and J 6 bases short, with 15 bases between. Per the germline V gene, CDR1 is LNHNV and CDR2 is YYDKDF (reference sequence). This CDR3 is 13 amino acids long. The DNA of the CDR3 is TGTGCCACGAATTCCGGGAGAAGTCAGCCCCAGCATTTT. The encoded protein is CATNSGRSQPQHF.

This clonotype has only one observation. A much larger clone differs by one base, so this may be a read error. The chain joins TRBV4-1 to TRBJ1-5; the D gene is possibly TRBD1 (5 bases). V was cut by 4 bases and J by 2 bases, with 12 bases left in between. This CDR3 is 15 amino acids long. Germline V lookup: CDR1 MGHRA, CDR2 YSYEKL. CDR3 bases: TGCGCCAGCAGCCGAGCGGGGCTAGGCAATCAGCCCCAGCATTTT. The encoded protein is CASSRAGLGNQPQHF.

V is TRBV7-8 and J is TRBJ2-6; 11 bases line up with TRBD2. Germline V gene lookup returns CDR1 SGHVS and CDR2 FQNEAQ. V was clipped by 6 bases and J by 4 bases; unmatched bases: 2. The CDR3 has 15 residues. The CDR3 sequence is CASRLAGAGANVLTF. The CDR3 DNA follows: TGTGCCAGCAGACTAGCGGGAGCCGGGGCCAACGTCCTGACTTTC.

The gene calls are TRBV10-3 and TRBJ2-3; D not resolved. Trimming took off 2 bases at V and 1 base at J, with 4 bases between the two ends. The CDR3 covers 13 residues. Per germline, CDR1 ENHRY and CDR2 SYGVKD. CDR3: CAISEGGTDTQYF. CDR3 nucleotide sequence: TGTGCCATCAGTGAGGGGGGCACAGATACGCAGTATTTT.

This clonotype was detected ten times or more. The V call is TRBV7-9, the J call TRBJ2-7; no definite D call. V gave up 3 bases and J gave up 7 bases, with 16 bases separating them. The CDR3 totals 14 residues. Germline-derived CDR1 and CDR2 are SEHNR and FQNEAQ (reference sequence). CDR3 protein: CASSFDGPSPEQYF. The CDR3 DNA follows: TGTGCCAGCAGCTTCGACGGCCCAAGCCCGGAGCAGTACTTC.

This sequence joins TRBV6-5 and TRBJ1-4, with 9 bases that match TRBD1. The CDR3 consists of 12 residues. V was clipped by 5 bases and J by 15 bases; unmatched bases: 7. The germline gives CDR1 MNHEY, CDR2 SVGAGI. Here the CDR3 reads CASSQHRGLLFF. The CDR3 bases are TGTGCCAGCAGTCAACACAGGGGGCTTTTGTTTTTT.

Only a few counts were recorded for this clonotype. V usage is TRBV28 and J usage is TRBJ1-1; D uncertain. The CDR3 loop spans 15 amino acids. Trimming pared 3 bases from V and 0 bases from J, leaving 11 bases between. Germline V gene sequence: CDR1 MDHEN, CDR2 SYDVKM. The CDR3 region has the DNA TGTGCCAGCAGTTTTGGAGGGTACATGAACACTGAAGCTTTCTTT. Protein product: CASSFGGYMNTEAFF.

This sequence joins TRBV14 and TRBJ1-6; D gene ambiguous. Between the trimmed V and J ends, which lost 2 bases and 7 bases, there was a span of 18 bases. CDR1 is SGHDN and CDR2 is FVKESK in the germline V gene. This CDR3 spans 17 amino acids. CDR3 sequence reads: CASSQRPSGRGNSPLHF. CDR3 bases: TGTGCCAGCAGCCAACGGCCTAGCGGGAGAGGCAATTCACCCCTCCACTTT.

The chain has TRBV19 and TRBJ1-2; D is uncertain. The V gene lost 3 bases and the J gene lost 5 bases, with 10 bases spanning the gap. Looked up from germline, CDR1 is LNHDA and CDR2 is SQIVND (reference sequence). The CDR3 spans 13 residues. Here the CDR3 DNA reads TGTGCCAGTAGTATTGGGGAGGGATATGGCTACACCTTC. It yields the protein CASSIGEGYGYTF.

This clonotype has a count of ten or more. The CDR3 DNA reads TGTGCCACCCCGGACGGTAACTATGGCTACACCTTC. Encoded protein: CATPDGNYGYTF. The chain employs TRBV2 and TRBJ1-2; D not resolved. Germline CDR1 SNHLY, CDR2 FYNNEI. V dropped 10 bases and J dropped 1 base, with 10 bases sitting between them. The CDR3 contains 12 residues.

Notes on this clonotype: A much larger clone differs from this one at a single base, so this may be a read error. Because the CDR3 is missing its conserved closing phenylalanine or tryptophan, this is likely a read error. This chain uses TRBV7-9 with TRBJ2-7, with D possibly matching TRBD1 (5 bases). CDR1 is SEHNR and CDR2 is FQNEAQ in the germline V gene (reference sequence). The ends were cut back, 6 bases at V and 3 bases at J, with 15 bases in the middle. The CDR3 runs to 14 residues. The CDR3, as DNA: TGTGCCAGCAGTCCCCCGGCAGGGCTCTACGAGCAGTACCTC. Amino acids: CASSPPAGLYEQYL.

This clonotype was recorded a few times. The rearrangement links TRBV6-2 or TRBV6-3 to TRBJ2-7; TRBD1 matches at 7 bases. The V gene's germline CDR1 is MNHEY and CDR2 SVGEGT. The CDR3 length is 16 residues. The junction had 11 bases not matched to a gene; V was cut back by 6 bases and J by 0 bases. The CDR3 nucleotides read TGTGCCAGCAGACTACTTGGGGACAGACTCTCCTACGAGCAGTACTTC. Encoded protein: CASRLLGDRLSYEQYF.

This clonotype was counted many times. This chain's CDR3 is CASSPVAGGFEETQYF. Written as DNA, the CDR3 is TGTGCCAGCAGCCCAGTAGCGGGGGGGTTCGAAGAGACCCAGTACTTC. V is TRBV7-8 and J is TRBJ2-5, with 11 bases that match TRBD2. Germline loops: CDR1 SGHVS, CDR2 FQNEAQ. J lost 3 bases, V lost 5 bases, and 8 bases had no gene match. The CDR3 totals 16 residues.

The sample holds many counts of this clonotype. The J gene is TRBJ2-7, the V gene TRBV15; perhaps TRBD2 as D (6 bases). This CDR3 comprises 14 residues. Germline lookup yields CDR1 LNHNV and CDR2 YYDKDF (reference sequence). V was shortened by 8 bases and J by 0 bases, with 14 bases between the two germline ends. Here the CDR3 DNA reads TGTGCCACCGGCGGGACCTCGGGCTCCTACGAGCAGTACTTC. As protein: CATGGTSGSYEQYF.

This clonotype has only a few counts. One junction end disagrees with the germline gene, perhaps due to a read error. V is TRBV5-1 and J is TRBJ1-3, with a possible D match to TRBD1 (5 bases). The CDR3 is made up of 18 amino acids. Germline values: CDR1 SGHRS, CDR2 YFSETQ. The CDR3 nucleotides read TGTGCCAGCAGCTTGGGGCACCATTCACAACCTCCTGGAAACACCATATATTTT. Its protein product is CASSLGHHSQPPGNTIYF.

V and J are TRBV27 and TRBJ2-7, with 8 positions matching TRBD2. Germline assignment: CDR1 MNHEY and CDR2 SMNVEV (reference sequence). Trimming cost V 5 bases and J 2 bases; bases outside gene matches: 14. This CDR3 comprises 17 residues. CDR3 residues: CASSTGSSGTLPYEQYF. CDR3 coding DNA: TGTGCCAGCAGTACAGGGAGTAGCGGGACCTTACCCTACGAGCAGTACTTC.

As to this clonotype: Germline is not matched at one junction end, which may reflect a read error. The chain has TRBV6-4 and TRBJ2-2; 9 bases align to TRBD2. This CDR3 has 16 residues. Germline CDR1 reads MRHNA; CDR2 reads SNTAGT. CDR3 sequence (DNA): TGTGCCAGCAGTGACTCAGGCGGGAGGGCTACCGGGGAGCTGCTTTTT. Translating gives CASSDSGGRATGELLF.

As for this clonotype: One end of the junction varies from germline; a read error may be responsible. This sequence joins TRBV7-9 and TRBJ2-7; no clear D gene. There are 14 residues in the CDR3. Germline loops: CDR1 SEHNR, CDR2 FQNEAQ (reference sequence). As DNA, the CDR3 is TGTGCCAGCAGCCTAGTGGACGGAACCTACGGGCAGTACTTC. Residues: CASSLVDGTYGQYF. Using reference TRBV7-9 and TRBJ2-7 for the parts outside the CDR3, the full variable domain is DTGVSQNPRHKITKRGQNVTFRCDPISEHNRLYWYRQTLGQGPEFLTYFQNEAQLEKSRLLSDRFSAERPKGSFSTLEIQRTEQGDSAMYLCASSLVDGTYGQYFGPGTRLTVT.

The CDR3 reads CASSSDAGVGYTF. CDR3 DNA: TGTGCCAGCAGTTCTGACGCGGGGGTTGGCTACACCTTC. The chain recombines TRBV27 with TRBJ1-2; maybe TRBD1 (5 bases). Germline V gene data show CDR1 as MNHEY and CDR2 as SMNVEV (reference sequence). Between the trimmed V and J ends, which lost 4 bases and 7 bases, there was a span of 13 bases. This CDR3 has 13 amino acids.

This clonotype was seen a handful of times. The chain employs TRBV30 and TRBJ1-2; 9 bases match TRBD1. Looked up from germline, CDR1 is GTSNPN and CDR2 is SVGIG (reference sequence). V lost 5 bases and J lost 5; bases outside the gene matches: 12. The CDR3 consists of 15 residues. The CDR3 DNA sequence: TGTGCCTGGGGAACCGGGACAGGGATAAGGTATGGCTACACCTTC. Its translation: CAWGTGTGIRYGYTF.

The table lists this clonotype with a count of one. The chain recombines TRBV25-1 with TRBJ2-7, with D perhaps TRBD1 (6 bases). V was shortened by 9 bases and J by 5 bases, with 14 bases between the two germline ends. Germline V CDR1 and CDR2: MGHDK, SYGVNS. This CDR3 region has 12 residues. DNA of the CDR3: TGTGCCAGTGCGGCAGGGGTCGACGAGCAGTACTTC. This gives the protein CASAAGVDEQYF.

This clonotype was detected once. The V and J genes are TRBV25-1 and TRBJ2-5; 10 bases match TRBD1. Looked up from germline, CDR1 is MGHDK and CDR2 is SYGVNS. The V gene end was trimmed by 2 bases and the J gene end by 4 bases; junction bases not matched to a gene: 10. The CDR3 totals 17 residues. This CDR3 reads CASSEGPGTGVAETQYF. CDR3 nucleotide sequence: TGTGCCAGCAGTGAAGGTCCCGGGACAGGGGTGGCAGAGACCCAGTACTTC.

V and J are TRBV5-1 and TRBJ1-1, with 10 nucleotides matching TRBD1. The germline V gene encodes CDR1 SGHRS and CDR2 YFSETQ. Trimming cost V 4 bases and J 7 bases; bases outside gene matches: 1. This CDR3 contains 12 residues. CDR3 nucleotides: TGCGCCAGCAGCGGGACAGGGGTTGAAGCTTTCTTT. Its protein product is CASSGTGVEAFF.

The table lists this clonotype with a count of one. V usage is TRBV5-1 and J usage is TRBJ1-3; D remains ambiguous. The better agreement between TRBJ1-1 and the DNA end casts doubt on the J call. Germline V gives CDR1 SGHRS, CDR2 YFSETQ. The CDR3 length is 12 residues. CDR3 amino acids: CASSAVNTEAFF. The CDR3 DNA sequence: TGCGCCAGCAGCGCGGTGAACACTGAAGCTTTCTTT.

This clonotype turned up a few times. It is likely a read error, because the conserved phenylalanine at the end of the CDR3 is missing. The limits of the CDR3 on the DNA are not certain, so only TCRdb's listed CDR3 is given. The chain carries TRBV7-8 and TRBJ1-6. Germline CDR1 and CDR2: SGHVS and FQNEAQ. The CDR3 is 8 residues long, counting both termini. The CDR3 spells CASSLAQR.

The V and J genes are TRBV7-9 and TRBJ1-1; 7 bases are a match to TRBD1. From germline, CDR1 is SEHNR and CDR2 FQNEAQ (reference sequence). V dropped 5 bases and J dropped 1; count of bases not matched to a gene: 4. The CDR3 has 14 amino acids. CDR3: CASSPDRENTEAFF. The CDR3 nucleotides read TGTGCCAGCAGCCCCGACAGGGAGAACACTGAAGCTTTCTTT.